One and the same sample provided the 17 T cell receptor beta chains below, sequenced in a study of cytomegalovirus exposure and HLA in healthy donors. Clones were sequenced by immunoSEQ multiplex PCR, and TCRdb holds only the in-frame ones, with some missing. The sample comprises over 85,000 clones, about 92% of which are singletons, and 1.5% to 2% rests with the top ten. The material sequenced was PBMCs. The receptor source for this set is a woman aged 18-29 years in good health and CMV-seronegative.

The V call is TRBV9, the J call TRBJ1-2; tentative D call: TRBD1 (6 bases). This CDR3 region has 17 residues. Germline V CDR1 and CDR2: SGDLS, YYNGEE. Trimming took 0 bases from V and 0 from J, leaving 15 bases between them. CDR3 DNA sequence: TGTGCCAGCAGCGTAGGCGGCAAGGGGGGGACTAACTATGGCTACACCTTC. Protein sequence: CASSVGGKGGTNYGYTF.

The rearrangement uses TRBV2 and TRBJ2-1; a possible D gene is TRBD2 (7 bases). Germline V gene sequence: CDR1 SNHLY, CDR2 FYNNEI. The CDR3 runs 13 residues. The V and J ends lost 4 bases and 9 bases respectively, with 13 bases between them. The CDR3 bases are TGTGCCAGCAGTGTAGGGGGGGCATCTGAGCAGTTCTTC. Translating it yields CASSVGGASEQFF.

The chain uses TRBV30 and TRBJ1-5; unclear D gene. Germline V gene lookup returns CDR1 GTSNPN and CDR2 SVGIG (reference sequence). The germline V and J ends were trimmed by 5 bases and 0 bases, with 5 bases remaining between them. The CDR3 loop spans 12 amino acids. In DNA, the CDR3 is TGTGCCTGGGCAGTTAGCAATCAGCCCCAGCATTTT. It is translated as CAWAVSNQPQHF.

The CDR3 nucleotides are TGCGCCAGCAGCTTTGGCAGGGGGCTCCGGAATGAGCAGTTCTTC. Protein sequence: CASSFGRGLRNEQFF. This chain links TRBV5-1 with TRBJ2-1, with TRBD1 matching 8 bases. This CDR3 has 15 residues. V dropped 2 bases and J dropped 7; count of bases not matched to a gene: 8. CDR1 is SGHRS and CDR2 is YFSETQ in the germline V gene.

V is TRBV6-6 and J is TRBJ2-7; D remains ambiguous. The CDR3 spans 15 residues. V was trimmed by 6 bases and J by 0 bases, leaving 15 bases between them. CDR1 and CDR2 (germline): MNHNY, SVGAGI (reference sequence). This CDR3 is CASSSPGTSSYEQYF. CDR3 bases: TGTGCCAGCAGCTCCCCAGGCACAAGCTCCTACGAGCAGTACTTC.

About this clone: A read error may account for a junction end that differs from germline. The V and J genes are TRBV5-1 and TRBJ2-5; 7 bases align to TRBD1. The CDR3 length is 14 residues. Germline V gene sequence: CDR1 SGHRS, CDR2 YFSETQ. The CDR3 DNA reads TGCGCCAGCAGCTTGAGGGGGCCCCAAGATACCCAGTACTTC. Its protein is CASSLRGPQDTQYF.

The V call is TRBV5-6, the J call TRBJ2-2, with TRBD1 as a possible D gene (5 bases). The length of the CDR3 is 16 residues. Trimming shortened V by 4 bases and J by 0 bases, and 13 bases separated the two germline ends. Germline CDR1 and CDR2: SGHDT and YYEEEE. CDR3 DNA sequence: TGTGCCAGCAGCCTACTCAGGGCGCCGAACACCGGGGAGCTGTTTTTT. This translates into CASSLLRAPNTGELFF.

A remark on this clone: The missing conserved phenylalanine or tryptophan at the end of this CDR3 makes a read error likely. The DNA is left out, because the CDR3 cannot be placed on it with certainty; the CDR3 is given as TCRdb lists it. The chain combines TRBV12-2 with TRBJ1-2. TRBV12-2 is shown as a pseudogene. Inclusive of both ends, the CDR3 amounts to 9 amino acids. The CDR3 is CASRFEGAG.

The V and J genes are TRBV6-4 and TRBJ1-5; 12 nucleotides align to TRBD1. CDR1 MRHNA and CDR2 SNTAGT come from the germline V gene. The CDR3 runs 14 residues. The trim removed 2 bases at V and 7 bases at J, leaving 0 bases unmatched. Here the CDR3 reads CASSDGTGGQPQHF. The DNA of the CDR3 is TGTGCCAGCAGTGACGGGACAGGGGGCCAGCCCCAGCATTTT.

This chain connects TRBV9 to TRBJ2-1; 12 nucleotides line up with TRBD2. The CDR3 consists of 16 residues. Germline values: CDR1 SGDLS, CDR2 YYNGEE. Trimming removed 7 bases from V and 0 bases from J; junction bases left unmatched: 5. The DNA for the CDR3 is TGTGCCAGCGTCCTAGCGGGAGGGAGCTCCTACAATGAGCAGTTCTTC. This translates into CASVLAGGSSYNEQFF.

A single count supports this clone. The rearrangement links TRBV18 to TRBJ2-1, with D possibly being TRBD1 (5 bases). The V end was cut by 0 bases, the J end by 6 bases, with 18 bases between. The germline V gene has CDR1 KGHSH and CDR2 LQKENI. The CDR3 totals 17 residues. The CDR3 spells CASSPPVGRARPNEQFF. The CDR3 coding sequence is TGTGCCAGCTCACCACCCGTCGGCAGGGCAAGACCCAATGAGCAGTTCTTC.

The rearrangement joins TRBV19 to TRBJ2-7; 10 bases are a match to TRBD2. The trim removed 5 bases at V and 3 bases at J, leaving 10 bases unmatched. The CDR3 has 16 residues. From germline, CDR1 is LNHDA and CDR2 SQIVND (reference sequence). CDR3 in DNA: TGTGCCAGTAGTTCCCTCACTAGCGGGAAATTCTACGAGCAGTACTTC. Its protein product is CASSSLTSGKFYEQYF.

V usage is TRBV27 and J usage is TRBJ1-6; D unclear. This CDR3 is built from 14 residues. Trimming removed 7 bases at V and 2 bases at J, with 9 bases between. CDR1 is MNHEY and CDR2 is SMNVEV in the germline V gene (reference sequence). CDR3: CASTGLPYNSPLHF. In DNA form, the CDR3 reads TGTGCCAGCACAGGCTTACCCTATAATTCACCCCTCCACTTT.

Here the CDR3 reads CASSLPTGTNTGELFF. The CDR3 DNA sequence: TGTGCCAGCAGCTTACCGACAGGGACGAACACCGGGGAGCTGTTTTTT. The chain links TRBV5-4 to TRBJ2-2; the match to TRBD1 covers 7 bases. CDR1 and CDR2 (germline): SGHNT, YYREEE (reference sequence). The CDR3 spans 16 residues. J gave up 0 bases and V 2 bases, and 4 bases lay outside the gene matches.

V and J are TRBV5-1 and TRBJ1-1, with D possibly being TRBD1 (6 bases). V was clipped by 0 bases and J by 0 bases, with 9 bases between them. Germline values: CDR1 SGHRS, CDR2 YFSETQ. This CDR3 is built from 15 residues. In DNA form, the CDR3 reads TGCGCCAGCAGCTTGGACGGGACACTGAACACTGAAGCTTTCTTT. Encoded protein: CASSLDGTLNTEAFF.

The chain joins TRBV5-4 to TRBJ2-1; 7 bases match TRBD1. The CDR3 runs to 13 residues. Losses at the gene ends were 5 bases for V and 8 bases for J; bases not matched to a gene: 7. CDR1 is SGHNT and CDR2 is YYREEE in the germline V gene (reference sequence). CDR3 DNA sequence: TGTGCCAGCAGGACAGGGACGAGGGATGAGCAGTTCTTC. Encoded protein: CASRTGTRDEQFF.

This clone was detected once. The chain combines TRBV28 with TRBJ2-2; D gene uncertain. The CDR3 contains 13 residues. V lost 1 base and J 5 bases, leaving 5 bases between the germline ends. Germline lookup yields CDR1 MDHEN and CDR2 SYDVKM. CDR3 coding DNA: TGTGCCAGCAGTTTATCGGTTACCGGGGAGCTGTTTTTT. The encoded protein is CASSLSVTGELFF.